Given below is one T cell receptor beta chain in context. Its antigen remains unidentified. Per-base qualities were not stored, and no clone one base away is much larger. According to the germline V gene (reference sequence), CDR1 reads MNHNY and CDR2 reads SVGAGI. Relative to germline, V is 7 bases shorter and J is 2 bases shorter, with 12 bases between their ends. Counted from cysteine to phenylalanine, this CDR3 has 13 amino acids. The CDR3 DNA has 39 bases and is translated from base 1. Library generation was performed with the immunoSEQ multiplex PCR assay. Turning to the authors' computational methods: To diagnose cytomegalovirus status from the catalog of TCR beta chain sequences, a statistical classification framework was built. TCRdb holds this immuneACCESS table with in-frame rearrangements only. Some clones are missing; in checked studies, unresolved V genes explain under half, and the rest has no known cause. V, J and clone size were drawn from that table, and D and trimming were deduced from the DNA. The sample contains about 280,000 clones, over 75% of them found a single time. The ten largest make up about 0.86% of the sample.

The data were obtained in a study of cytomegalovirus exposure and HLA in healthy donors (dated by TCRdb to the late 2010s). Background for the entire study: A later analysis indicated that the 130 or so validation repertoires were generated on the platform also employed for the roughly 720 repertoires of the first cohort. Along with the roughly 610-subject first cohort, a separate validation cohort of over a hundred different subjects was used. High-throughput TCR immunosequencing, statistical association of individual TCRs with disease status, and machine learning were combined to predict cytomegalovirus infection status. The study aimed to test whether cataloging public T cell receptors could reveal signatures of past pathogen exposure. Points the paper makes about the study in general: Three of the identified cytomegalovirus-associated TCR beta chains were confirmed in vitro to be specific for cytomegalovirus antigens. A later analysis lacked HLA typing for the validation cohort, so it scored co-occurrence in that cohort across all 130 or so repertoires. A total of 164 TCR beta chains were listed by the study as associated with cytomegalovirus. The classifier was reported to diagnose cytomegalovirus status with high specificity and sensitivity in both the original cohort and the validation cohort. Most TCR sequences were seen in very few donors, while some public TCRs were found in many individuals. It was suggested by the authors that the approach could potentially be generalized to other disease states and immunological phenotypes. A later analysis found that TCRs clustered in the first cohort also tended to co-occur in the 120 or so validation repertoires, with 94% of cluster scores above 0.

Separate from the roughly 700-subject first cohort, the validation cohort of around 130 subjects was the group to which the donors belonged. The source of this sequence is a woman aged 18-29 years in good health and CMV-seronegative. The sample was PBMCs. The V gene is TRBV6-6 and the J gene is TRBJ2-7; tentative D gene TRBD2, with 6 bases matching. The DNA is TGTGCCAGCAACCACGGGGGTACCTACGAGCAGTACTTC. It encodes CASNHGGTYEQYF.